This T cell receptor (beta chain) was identified in a study of T-cell memory formation after mild COVID-19. Findings and limits, study-wide: CD4+ contracting clones were found mainly in CM and EM, and CD8+ ones in EMRA.

This clonotype was detected ten times or more. Its specificity is unknown. TCRdb redid the calling of the 5' RACE reads with MiXCR, one entry per CDR3 protein. The table includes fewer than 600,000 distinct CDR3 sequences, approximately 21% detected once. Germline values: CDR1 MDHEN, CDR2 SYDVKM. Trimming cost V 1 base and J 2 bases, with 9 bases left between them. CDR3 length equals 15 residues. The receptor comes from an adult woman who had mild COVID-19 (a few samples of this study predate the infection). Cell type and time point are not known. This chain uses TRBV28 with TRBJ1-5, with D uncertain. The sequenced material came from PBMCs or a T cell subset sorted from them (not recorded which). This CDR3 reads CASSLFLSGNQPQHF. The CDR3 DNA sequence: TGTGCCAGCAGTTTATTTCTGAGCGGCAATCAGCCCCAGCATTTT.